The next 17 T cell receptor beta chains were all read from a single sample in a study of shared clonotypes between healthy human individuals. Sequencing used immunoSEQ multiplex PCR; TCRdb keeps in-frame clones, though not all of them. The sample contains about 360,000 clones, about 73% of which appear only once. Sequenced: memory CD4+ T cells sorted from blood. Regarding subset: CD45RA-negative fraction. The receptors were sampled from a young man in good health.

The chain is built from TRBV19 and TRBJ2-3, with TRBD2 identical over 7 bases. J gave up 2 bases and V 10 bases, and 6 bases lay outside the gene matches. Germline V gives CDR1 LNHDA, CDR2 SQIVND (reference sequence). The CDR3 length is 13 residues. CDR3 sequence: CATSGRNTDTQYF. CDR3 sequence (DNA): TGTGCCACCTCCGGGAGGAACACAGATACGCAGTATTTT.

This clone has more than one count but fewer than ten. The chain joins TRBV7-2 to TRBJ2-1; possibly TRBD1 for D (7 bases). Trimming stripped 5 bases from V and 10 bases from J, with 15 bases between. Germline CDR1 reads SGHTA; CDR2 reads FQGNSA. This CDR3 comprises 13 residues. CDR3 amino acids: CASSPSPGGEQFF. As DNA, the CDR3 is TGTGCCAGCAGCCCCTCACCAGGGGGGGAGCAGTTCTTC.

This chain connects TRBV2 to TRBJ2-7; D is perhaps TRBD1 (5 bases). The CDR3 spans 14 residues. Between the trimmed V and J ends, which lost 5 bases and 0 bases, there was a span of 11 bases. The germline V gene has CDR1 SNHLY and CDR2 FYNNEI. The CDR3 DNA reads TGTGCCAGCAGTAGAGACAGAAGCTCCTACGAGCAGTACTTC. As protein: CASSRDRSSYEQYF.

The chain carries TRBV19 and TRBJ2-5, with D possibly being TRBD2 (6 bases). The length of the CDR3 is 14 residues. Trimming left V 3 bases short and J 3 bases short, with 11 bases between. Germline-derived CDR1 and CDR2 are LNHDA and SQIVND (reference sequence). The CDR3 coding sequence is TGTGCCAGTAGTATGGGAGGAACTAAAGAGACCCAGTACTTC. Encoded protein: CASSMGGTKETQYF.

The chain has TRBV18 and TRBJ1-5, with D hard to call. Trimming pared 2 bases from V and 6 bases from J, leaving 8 bases between. The CDR3 has 13 amino acids. Germline CDR1 KGHSH, CDR2 LQKENI. The CDR3 DNA is TGTGCCAGCTCACCATCCGAAAGTCAGCCCCAGCATTTT. This sequence encodes CASSPSESQPQHF.

In this sample, this clone turned up a few times. The rearrangement links TRBV5-1 to TRBJ1-2; D is unclear. This CDR3 has 13 residues. Germline V CDR1 and CDR2: SGHRS, YFSETQ. Trimming shortened V by 3 bases and J by 6 bases, and 12 bases separated the two germline ends. The CDR3 DNA follows: TGCGCCAGCAGCTCCTTTCCTGACGATGGCTACACCTTC. It codes for CASSSFPDDGYTF.

The chain links TRBV10-1 to TRBJ2-3, with unresolved D. V was shortened by 8 bases and J by 1 base, with 19 bases between the two germline ends. CDR3 size: 16 residues. The germline CDR1 and CDR2 sequences are WNHNN and SYGVQD (reference sequence). CDR3 DNA sequence: TGCGCCAGCGGAGAACGATTGGGCCCGGGCACAGATACGCAGTATTTT. It codes for CASGERLGPGTDTQYF.

The chain uses TRBV19 and TRBJ2-3; D unresolved. V gave up 1 base and J gave up 3 bases, with 11 bases separating them. The CDR3 loop spans 15 amino acids. Germline V CDR1 and CDR2: LNHDA, SQIVND (reference sequence). DNA for the CDR3: TGTGCCAGTAGTATAGGTAGAGTACGAACAGATACGCAGTATTTT. Protein sequence: CASSIGRVRTDTQYF. Based on the CDR3 plus reference TRBV19 and TRBJ2-3, the full variable domain is DGGITQSPKYLFRKEGQNVTLSCEQNLNHDAMYWYRQDPGQGLRLIYYSQIVNDFQKGDIAEGYSVSREKKESFPLTVTSAQKNPTAFYLCASSIGRVRTDTQYFGPGTRLTVL.

This clone was counted only a few times. The chain employs TRBV5-1 and TRBJ1-1; possibly TRBD1 for D (6 bases). CDR3 length: 14 residues. Germline V gene sequence: CDR1 SGHRS, CDR2 YFSETQ. Trimming took 4 bases from V and 1 from J, leaving 11 bases between them. CDR3 amino acids: CASSRGPENTEAFF. DNA for the CDR3: TGCGCCAGCAGCCGGGGGCCAGAGAACACTGAAGCTTTCTTT.

This clone was recorded many times. J is TRBJ2-4 and V is TRBV5-6; 8 nucleotides align to TRBD1. The ends lost 2 bases at V and 7 bases at J; junction bases unmatched: 8. This CDR3 spans 15 amino acids. CDR1 and CDR2 (germline): SGHDT, YYEEEE. The CDR3 DNA is TGTGCCAGCAGCTTATACGACAGGGGAAGTAACATTCAGTACTTC. Translated, it gives CASSLYDRGSNIQYF. The full variable domain, with the rest looked up from reference TRBV5-6 and TRBJ2-4, is DAGVTQSPTHLIKTRGQQVTLRCSPKSGHDTVSWYQQALGQGPQFIFQYYEEEERQRGNFPDRFSGHQFPNYSSELNVNALLLGDSALYLCASSLYDRGSNIQYFGAGTRLSVL.

V gene TRBV10-3 combines with J gene TRBJ1-1; D is unclear. Germline-derived CDR1 and CDR2 are ENHRY and SYGVKD. V dropped 6 bases and J dropped 5 bases, with 10 bases sitting between them. The length of the CDR3 is 12 residues. The CDR3 loop is CAISKDGTEAFF. In DNA form, the CDR3 reads TGTGCCATCAGCAAAGACGGGACTGAAGCTTTCTTT.

This CDR3 is CASSATGGRSEKLFF. CDR3 nucleotides: TGTGCCAGCAGTGCCACAGGGGGCAGGAGTGAAAAACTGTTTTTT. The genes are TRBV6-1 and TRBJ1-4, with TRBD1 matching over 9 bases. Per germline, CDR1 MNHNS and CDR2 SASEGT. V shed 4 bases, J shed 7 bases, and the junction held 7 bases outside the gene matches. The length of the CDR3 is 15 residues.

This clone was picked up a small number of times. The V call is TRBV5-1, the J call TRBJ1-1; D not certain. This CDR3 comprises 14 residues. CDR1 SGHRS and CDR2 YFSETQ come from the germline V gene. Trimming removed 2 bases from V and 5 bases from J, with 13 bases in between. CDR3: CASSFNSGETEAFF. In DNA form, the CDR3 reads TGCGCCAGCAGCTTCAACAGCGGCGAAACTGAAGCTTTCTTT.

This clone was picked up one time. The chain uses TRBV18 and TRBJ1-4; possible D gene TRBD1, 5 bases. This CDR3 comprises 15 residues. The ends were cut back, 2 bases at V and 8 bases at J, with 15 bases in the middle. Germline loops: CDR1 KGHSH, CDR2 LQKENI. CDR3 bases: TGTGCCAGCTCACCATACCCCAGCCCAGGGGAAAAACTGTTTTTT. Translated, it gives CASSPYPSPGEKLFF.

Concerning this clone itself: Other DNA sequences in the same sample also yield this CDR3. The chain combines TRBV4-3 with TRBJ1-4; no reliable D call. The germline V gene has CDR1 LGHNA and CDR2 YSLEER. The CDR3 extends over 15 amino acids. The V gene lost 1 base and the J gene lost 8 bases, with 14 bases spanning the gap. CDR3 in DNA: TGCGCCAGCAGCCAAGTAGGTAGTGGCGGAGAAAAACTGTTTTTT. Protein: CASSQVGSGGEKLFF.

Comment on this clone: Other DNA variants within this sample encode the same CDR3. The chain recombines TRBV5-1 with TRBJ2-3; TRBD2 matches at 7 bases. V shed 1 base and J 2 bases; nucleotides not matched to a gene: 4. Germline values: CDR1 SGHRS, CDR2 YFSETQ. The CDR3 sequence is 15 residues long. CDR3 protein: CASSLTGRSTDTQYF. The CDR3 DNA sequence: TGCGCCAGCAGCTTGACCGGGAGGTCCACAGATACGCAGTATTTT.

The gene calls are TRBV2 and TRBJ1-4; D call uncertain. This CDR3 is built from 10 residues. The germline V gene encodes CDR1 SNHLY and CDR2 FYNNEI. With 4 bases removed from V and 8 bases from J, the gap between germline ends came to 2 bases. For the CDR3, the DNA is TGTGCCAGCAGTGGGGAAAAACTGTTTTTT. This codes for CASSGEKLFF. The whole variable domain, filled in from reference TRBV2 and TRBJ1-4, reads EPEVTQTPSHQVTQMGQEVILRCVPISNHLYFYWYRQILGQKVEFLVSFYNNEISEKSEIFDDQFSVERPDGSNFTLKIRSTKLEDSAMYFCASSGEKLFFGSGTQLSVL.